The rows below give T cell receptor beta chains drawn from one sample of a study of shared clonotypes between healthy human individuals. The repertoire was sequenced with immunoSEQ multiplex PCR; TCRdb's copy has only in-frame clones and lacks some. This sample has fewer than 850,000 clones, with just over 95% found just once. The sequenced sample was naive CD8+ T cells sorted from blood. Receptors were obtained from a man aged 25-40 years in good health. The CDR3 runs from the conserved cysteine through the conserved F or W. A D gene is named only where the DNA matches it firmly. Some rows mark clone size as missing; the rest say once, few, many or name a class of expanded clone.

v_call: TRBV4-1
j_call: TRBJ2-3
clone_size: NA
d_call: NA
cdr3_aa: CASSQETDPGDTQYF
cdr3_nt: TGCGCCAGCAGCCAAGAGACCGACCCCGGAGATACGCAGTATTTT

v_call: TRBV5-1
j_call: TRBJ2-2
clone_size: NA
d_call: NA
cdr3_aa: CASSLVASPTGELFF
cdr3_nt: TGCGCCAGCAGCTTGGTTGCCAGTCCCACCGGGGAGCTGTTTTTT

v_call: TRBV27
j_call: TRBJ2-7
clone_size: NA
d_call: NA
cdr3_aa: CASSLGMGPYEQYF
cdr3_nt: TGTGCCAGCAGTTTGGGGATGGGCCCTTACGAGCAGTACTTC

v_call: TRBV27
j_call: TRBJ2-1
clone_size: NA
d_call: NA
cdr3_aa: CASTLDGSSYNEQFF
cdr3_nt: TGTGCCAGCACCCTCGACGGGAGCTCCTACAATGAGCAGTTCTTC

v_call: TRBV6-5
j_call: TRBJ2-3
clone_size: NA
d_call: NA
cdr3_aa: CASRRERASTDTQYF
cdr3_nt: TGTGCCAGTCGGAGGGAGCGGGCTAGCACAGATACGCAGTATTTT

v_call: TRBV7-6
j_call: TRBJ1-2
clone_size: NA
d_call: NA
cdr3_aa: CASSPSGTLNGYTF
cdr3_nt: TGTGCCAGCAGCCCATCCGGGACATTGAATGGCTACACCTTC

v_call: TRBV6-5
j_call: TRBJ2-2
clone_size: NA
d_call: NA
cdr3_aa: CASINKGLNTGELFF
cdr3_nt: TGTGCCAGCATTAACAAGGGACTTAACACCGGGGAGCTGTTTTTT

v_call: TRBV19
j_call: TRBJ1-5
clone_size: NA
d_call: NA
cdr3_aa: CASSNVRNQPQHF
cdr3_nt: TGTGCCAGTAGTAACGTACGAAATCAGCCCCAGCATTTT

v_call: TRBV27
j_call: TRBJ1-2
clone_size: NA
d_call: TRBD1
cdr3_aa: CASSFLDGTEFGYTF
cdr3_nt: TGTGCCAGCAGTTTCCTTGATGGGACAGAATTTGGCTACACCTTC

v_call: TRBV7-8
j_call: TRBJ2-7
clone_size: NA
d_call: NA
cdr3_aa: CASSFGQSSYEQYF
cdr3_nt: TGTGCCAGCAGCTTTGGACAGTCGTCCTACGAGCAGTACTTC

v_call: TRBV12-5
j_call: TRBJ2-5
clone_size: NA
d_call: TRBD1
cdr3_aa: CASGLAPTGFGLETQYF
cdr3_nt: TGTGCTAGTGGTTTGGCCCCGACAGGGTTCGGACTAGAGACCCAGTACTTC

v_call: TRBV4-1
j_call: TRBJ2-5
clone_size: NA
d_call: NA
cdr3_aa: CASSQFTGTTETQYF
cdr3_nt: TGCGCCAGCAGCCAATTTACCGGGACGACAGAGACCCAGTACTTC

v_call: TRBV6-5
j_call: TRBJ2-7
clone_size: once
d_call: NA
cdr3_aa: CASIGERYEQYF
cdr3_nt: TGTGCTTCGATAGGGGAACGTTACGAGCAGTACTTC

v_call: TRBV29-1
j_call: TRBJ1-1
clone_size: NA
d_call: NA
cdr3_aa: CSGTRIEAFF
cdr3_nt: TGCAGCGGTACCCGCATTGAAGCTTTCTTT

v_call: TRBV9
j_call: TRBJ2-1
clone_size: NA
d_call: NA
cdr3_aa: CASSVEGRPNEQFF
cdr3_nt: TGTGCCAGCAGCGTAGAGGGGAGACCAAATGAGCAGTTCTTC

v_call: TRBV9
j_call: TRBJ2-2
clone_size: NA
d_call: TRBD2
cdr3_aa: CASSGGLAENTGELFF
cdr3_nt: TGTGCCAGCAGCGGAGGACTAGCGGAGAACACCGGGGAGCTGTTTTTT

v_call: TRBV7-9
j_call: TRBJ2-4
clone_size: NA
d_call: TRBD1
cdr3_aa: CASSLAKGTGKNIQYF
cdr3_nt: TGTGCCAGCAGCTTAGCTAAGGGGACAGGTAAAAACATTCAGTACTTC

v_call: TRBV30
j_call: TRBJ2-7
clone_size: NA
d_call: NA
cdr3_aa: CAWKVSGNYEQYF
cdr3_nt: TGTGCCTGGAAAGTATCGGGGAACTACGAGCAGTACTTC

v_call: TRBV30
j_call: TRBJ1-2
clone_size: once
d_call: TRBD1
cdr3_aa: CAWSVKTGPSYTF
cdr3_nt: TGTGCCTGGAGTGTAAAGACAGGGCCTAGCTACACCTTC

v_call: TRBV28
j_call: TRBJ2-7
clone_size: NA
d_call: TRBD2
cdr3_aa: CASSLGTSGIREQYF
cdr3_nt: TGTGCCAGCAGTTTAGGGACTAGCGGGATTCGCGAGCAGTACTTC

v_call: TRBV2
j_call: TRBJ2-3
clone_size: NA
d_call: NA
cdr3_aa: CARRVPGVVDTQYF
cdr3_nt: TGTGCCAGAAGGGTCCCGGGAGTGGTAGATACGCAGTATTTT

v_call: TRBV11-2
j_call: TRBJ2-6
clone_size: NA
d_call: NA
cdr3_aa: CASSLGGLSGANVLTF
cdr3_nt: TGTGCCAGCAGCTTAGGGGGACTCTCTGGGGCCAACGTCCTGACTTTC

v_call: TRBV10-1
j_call: TRBJ2-1
clone_size: NA
d_call: TRBD2
cdr3_aa: CASSKGLAGSANDEQFF
cdr3_nt: TGCGCCAGCTCTAAGGGACTAGCGGGTTCGGCTAACGATGAGCAGTTCTTC

v_call: TRBV27
j_call: TRBJ1-5
clone_size: few
d_call: NA
cdr3_aa: CASSSRIAQPQHF
cdr3_nt: TGTGCCAGCAGTTCAAGGATCGCACAGCCCCAGCATTTT

v_call: TRBV15
j_call: TRBJ2-7
clone_size: NA
d_call: TRBD1
cdr3_aa: CATSRRGQGYEQYF
cdr3_nt: TGTGCCACCAGCAGACGAGGACAGGGCTACGAGCAGTACTTC

v_call: TRBV5-1
j_call: TRBJ1-2
clone_size: NA
d_call: NA
cdr3_aa: CASSSRGRDGYTF
cdr3_nt: TGCGCCAGCAGCTCCCGGGGGCGCGATGGCTACACCTTC

v_call: TRBV19
j_call: TRBJ2-1
clone_size: NA
d_call: NA
cdr3_aa: CASSMGEGISYNEQFF
cdr3_nt: TGTGCCAGTAGTATGGGAGAGGGGATTTCCTACAATGAGCAGTTCTTC

v_call: TRBV5-5
j_call: TRBJ1-2
clone_size: NA
d_call: NA
cdr3_aa: CASSLGQSYGYTF
cdr3_nt: TGTGCCAGCAGCTTAGGCCAGAGTTATGGCTACACCTTC

v_call: TRBV28
j_call: TRBJ2-1
clone_size: once
d_call: NA
cdr3_aa: CASSLMSSYNEQFF
cdr3_nt: TGTGCCAGCAGTTTGATGAGCTCCTACAATGAGCAGTTCTTC

v_call: TRBV27
j_call: TRBJ2-7
clone_size: NA
d_call: TRBD2
cdr3_aa: CASSYRASGSSYEQYF
cdr3_nt: TGTGCCAGCAGTTATAGGGCTAGCGGGAGTTCCTACGAGCAGTACTTC

v_call: TRBV9
j_call: TRBJ1-5
clone_size: NA
d_call: TRBD1
cdr3_aa: CASSVRGGVHQPQHF
cdr3_nt: TGTGCCAGCAGCGTGAGAGGGGGCGTTCATCAGCCCCAGCATTTT

v_call: TRBV7-8
j_call: TRBJ2-7
clone_size: NA
d_call: TRBD2
cdr3_aa: CASSLEVAGGPLGDSREQYF
cdr3_nt: TGTGCCAGCAGCTTAGAGGTGGCGGGAGGGCCCCTAGGTGATTCAAGAGAGCAGTACTTC

v_call: TRBV21-1
j_call: TRBJ1-5
clone_size: NA
d_call: NA
cdr3_aa: CWINQPQHF
cdr3_nt: TGCTGGATCAATCAGCCCCAGCATTTT

v_call: TRBV9
j_call: TRBJ2-2
clone_size: NA
d_call: TRBD1
cdr3_aa: CASSGWTGQGDTGELFF
cdr3_nt: TGTGCCAGCAGCGGATGGACGGGACAGGGGGACACCGGGGAGCTGTTTTTT

v_call: TRBV11-2
j_call: TRBJ2-3
clone_size: NA
d_call: NA
cdr3_aa: CASSPGDGSTDTQYF
cdr3_nt: TGTGCCAGCAGCCCAGGGGACGGAAGCACAGATACGCAGTATTTT

v_call: TRBV10-3
j_call: TRBJ2-1
clone_size: NA
d_call: NA
cdr3_aa: CAIKGELMDEQFF
cdr3_nt: TGTGCCATCAAAGGCGAACTTATGGATGAGCAGTTCTTC

v_call: TRBV2
j_call: TRBJ2-7
clone_size: NA
d_call: NA
cdr3_aa: CASSYDMGVKSEQYF
cdr3_nt: TGTGCCAGCAGTTACGACATGGGGGTTAAGAGCGAGCAGTACTTC

v_call: TRBV30
j_call: TRBJ1-1
clone_size: NA
d_call: TRBD1
cdr3_aa: CAWRPGQGGTEAFF
cdr3_nt: TGTGCCTGGAGGCCGGGACAGGGGGGCACTGAAGCTTTCTTT

v_call: TRBV29-1
j_call: TRBJ2-1
clone_size: NA
d_call: NA
cdr3_aa: CSVETGFGSNEQFF
cdr3_nt: TGCAGCGTCGAAACAGGGTTCGGGTCCAATGAGCAGTTCTTC

v_call: TRBV5-4
j_call: TRBJ2-1
clone_size: NA
d_call: TRBD1
cdr3_aa: CASSGPGTGAYNEQFF
cdr3_nt: TGTGCCAGCAGCGGACCCGGGACAGGGGCTTACAATGAGCAGTTCTTC

v_call: TRBV7-6
j_call: TRBJ2-7
clone_size: NA
d_call: NA
cdr3_aa: CASSFREKGEQYF
cdr3_nt: TGTGCCAGCAGCTTTCGGGAAAAGGGCGAGCAGTACTTC

v_call: TRBV28
j_call: TRBJ2-7
clone_size: NA
d_call: TRBD2
cdr3_aa: CASSPTPRSGSPYEQYF
cdr3_nt: TGTGCCAGCAGCCCCACACCGCGGAGCGGGAGTCCCTACGAGCAGTACTTC

v_call: TRBV30
j_call: TRBJ2-7
clone_size: NA
d_call: NA
cdr3_aa: CAWDAIQGYEQYF
cdr3_nt: TGTGCCTGGGACGCGATCCAGGGCTACGAGCAGTACTTC

v_call: TRBV5-1
j_call: TRBJ2-3
clone_size: NA
d_call: NA
cdr3_aa: CASSSGSLFFSTDTQYF
cdr3_nt: TGCGCCAGCAGCTCCGGGTCCCTATTCTTCAGCACAGATACGCAGTATTTT

v_call: TRBV19
j_call: TRBJ2-1
clone_size: NA
d_call: NA
cdr3_aa: CASSIGKSSYNEQFF
cdr3_nt: TGTGCCAGTAGTATAGGGAAGAGCTCCTACAATGAGCAGTTCTTC

v_call: TRBV13
j_call: TRBJ2-4
clone_size: NA
d_call: TRBD1
cdr3_aa: CASSPWTGIAKNIQYF
cdr3_nt: TGTGCCAGCAGCCCCTGGACAGGGATAGCCAAAAACATTCAGTACTTC

v_call: TRBV7-9
j_call: TRBJ2-7
clone_size: once
d_call: NA
cdr3_aa: CASSSDRYEQYF
cdr3_nt: TGTGCCAGCAGCTCTGACAGGTACGAGCAGTACTTC

v_call: TRBV10-3
j_call: TRBJ2-3
clone_size: once
d_call: NA
cdr3_aa: CAACGSETDTQYF
cdr3_nt: TGTGCCGCATGCGGTAGCGAGACAGATACGCAGTATTTT

v_call: TRBV7-9
j_call: TRBJ2-1
clone_size: NA
d_call: TRBD2
cdr3_aa: CASSPSGLAGRGEQFF
cdr3_nt: TGTGCCAGCAGCCCCTCGGGACTAGCGGGACGGGGTGAGCAGTTCTTC

v_call: TRBV5-6
j_call: TRBJ2-7
clone_size: NA
d_call: TRBD2
cdr3_aa: CASSSVPGLAGENAYEQYF
cdr3_nt: TGTGCCAGCAGCTCAGTCCCGGGACTAGCGGGAGAGAATGCCTACGAGCAGTACTTC

v_call: TRBV5-6
j_call: TRBJ2-2
clone_size: NA
d_call: TRBD2
cdr3_aa: CASSFIAGDTGELFF
cdr3_nt: TGTGCCAGCAGCTTTATAGCGGGAGATACCGGGGAGCTGTTTTTT

v_call: TRBV27
j_call: TRBJ2-3
clone_size: NA
d_call: NA
cdr3_aa: CASSSGGYTDTQYF
cdr3_nt: TGTGCCAGCAGTTCCGGCGGGTACACAGATACGCAGTATTTT

v_call: TRBV7-3
j_call: TRBJ2-3
clone_size: NA
d_call: NA
cdr3_aa: CASSPGGGRKDTQYF
cdr3_nt: TGTGCCAGCAGCCCGGGTGGAGGGAGGAAAGATACGCAGTATTTT